The 20 T cell receptor beta chains reported below all come from one sample, sequenced in a study of cytomegalovirus exposure and HLA in healthy donors. Researchers ran the PCR with 60 Vbeta and 13 Jbeta primers. Assay used: immunoSEQ multiplex PCR; TCRdb lists only in-frame clones, some missing. The sample includes roughly 180,000 clones, roughly 84% of them seen just once. The sequenced sample was PBMCs. The receptor source for this set is a young man in good health and CMV-seronegative.

J is TRBJ1-6 and V is TRBV5-1, with 7 bases matching TRBD1. Trimming removed 2 bases from V and 10 bases from J; junction bases left unmatched: 6. This CDR3 region has 14 residues. The germline V gene has CDR1 SGHRS and CDR2 YFSETQ. The CDR3 region is CASSFRDRQSPLHF. For the CDR3, the DNA is TGCGCCAGCAGCTTCCGGGACAGACAATCACCCCTCCACTTT.

The V call is TRBV6-1, the J call TRBJ2-1, with D unresolved. The CDR3 sequence is 14 residues long. With 3 bases removed from V and 1 base from J, the gap between germline ends came to 7 bases. Looked up from germline, CDR1 is MNHNS and CDR2 is SASEGT. The CDR3 here is CASSEWPSYNEQFF. CDR3 coding DNA: TGTGCCAGCAGTGAGTGGCCTTCCTACAATGAGCAGTTCTTC.

This rearrangement joins TRBV7-2 to TRBJ1-5; no clear D. The CDR3 runs 15 residues. V was trimmed by 2 bases and J by 4 bases, leaving 12 bases between them. Germline CDR1 SGHTA, CDR2 FQGNSA. CDR3 sequence (DNA): TGTGCCAGCAGCTTATCGCGGACGGGAAATCAGCCCCAGCATTTT. Its translation is CASSLSRTGNQPQHF.

This chain uses TRBV4-3 with TRBJ2-7; TRBD1 matches 8 bases. After removal of 4 bases from V and 2 bases from J, the junction contained 16 bases not matched to a gene. Germline values: CDR1 LGHNA, CDR2 YSLEER. This CDR3 has 18 residues. The CDR3 DNA reads TGCGCCAGCAGCCTAATGACAGGGGAAGAAGGTATTGCCTACGAGCAGTACTTC. It encodes CASSLMTGEEGIAYEQYF.

V gene TRBV30 combines with J gene TRBJ1-2; D is unresolved. This CDR3 spans 14 amino acids. Germline V gene data show CDR1 as GTSNPN and CDR2 as SVGIG (reference sequence). The V gene lost 2 bases and the J gene lost 4 bases, with 14 bases spanning the gap. The CDR3 DNA is TGTGCCTGGAGTCCTACGGAGGGAATCTATGGCTACACCTTC. This codes for CAWSPTEGIYGYTF. Looking up the rest from reference TRBV30 and TRBJ1-2 gives the full variable domain: SQTIHQWPATLVQPVGSPLSLECTVEGTSNPNLYWYRQAAGRGLQLLFYSVGIGQISSEVPQNLSASRPQDRQFILSSKKLLLSDSGFYLCAWSPTEGIYGYTFGSGTRLTVV.

The V gene is TRBV9, the J gene TRBJ2-7; 8 nucleotides agree with TRBD1. CDR1 is SGDLS, CDR2 YYNGEE, per germline. Losses at the gene ends were 3 bases for V and 3 bases for J; bases not matched to a gene: 8. This CDR3 is built from 15 residues. CDR3 nucleotides: TGTGCCAGCAGCGGAACCGACAGGGGAAGCTACGAGCAGTACTTC. This gives the protein CASSGTDRGSYEQYF.

This clone was observed a few times. The genes are TRBV21-1 and TRBJ2-7; the table's D call, TRBD2, was not checked against the DNA. TRBV21-1 is given as a pseudogene. CDR3 length: 15 amino acids. CDR3 sequence: CASRLPGVDAYEQYF. The DNA of the CDR3 is TGTGCCAGCCGCCTACCCGGGGTCGACGCCTACGAGCAGTACTTC.

In nucleotides, the CDR3 is TGTGCCAGCAGTTTGTTGCAGGGGGGTACTGAAGCTTTCTTT. It yields the protein CASSLLQGGTEAFF. The V gene is TRBV28, the J gene TRBJ1-1, with 7 bases that match TRBD1. Germline-derived CDR1 and CDR2 are MDHEN and SYDVKM. After removal of 3 bases from V and 5 bases from J, the junction contained 6 bases not matched to a gene. The CDR3 runs 14 residues.

This clone was detected only once. V and J are TRBV21-1 and TRBJ1-2; TRBD1, the table's D call, lacks a check against the DNA. TRBV21-1 is deemed a pseudogene. This CDR3 has 13 residues. The CDR3 bases are TGTGCCAGCAGCAAACAGGTCACCTATGGCTACACCTTC. It is translated as CASSKQVTYGYTF.

The gene calls are TRBV5-4 and TRBJ1-2; tentative D call: TRBD1 (5 bases). The CDR3 has 14 residues. Trimming cost V 3 bases and J 3 bases, with 12 bases left between them. In germline, CDR1 is SGHNT, CDR2 YYREEE (reference sequence). The CDR3 sequence: CASSYPGGDYGYTF. The CDR3 coding sequence is TGTGCCAGCAGCTACCCGGGGGGAGACTATGGCTACACCTTC.

The chain recombines TRBV30 with TRBJ1-4, with a tentative D call TRBD1 (6 bases). Deletions cut 2 bases from V and 1 base from J, with 8 bases between. The CDR3 totals 14 residues. Germline V gene data show CDR1 as GTSNPN and CDR2 as SVGIG (reference sequence). Here the CDR3 reads CAWSLGGTNEKLFF. In nucleotides, the CDR3 is TGTGCCTGGAGTCTAGGGGGAACTAATGAAAAACTGTTTTTT.

The rearrangement uses TRBV21-1 and TRBJ2-5; the D segment call TRBD2 is taken from the table without a DNA check. With the DNA end fitting TRBJ2-7 better, the J assignment may be wrong. TRBV21-1 constitutes a pseudogene. The CDR3 extends over 14 amino acids. The CDR3 sequence is CASNFVFEVCEQYF. CDR3 nucleotide sequence: TGTGCCAGCAACTTCGTCTTTGAGGTTTGCGAGCAGTACTTC.

Concerning this clone itself: The junction does not match germline at one end; this may be a read error. This chain uses TRBV7-7 with TRBJ2-3; 7 bases map to TRBD1. CDR3 length: 14 residues. Germline values: CDR1 SSHAT, CDR2 FNYEAQ (reference sequence). The CDR3 spells CASSLDRVSDTQYF. CDR3 sequence (DNA): TGTGCTAGCAGCTTAGACAGGGTTTCTGATACGCAGTATTTT.

With respect to this clone: One end of the junction is discordant with germline, which a read error may explain. The rearrangement uses TRBV7-9 and TRBJ2-2; 7 nucleotides agree with TRBD1. In germline, CDR1 is SEHNR, CDR2 FQNEAQ (reference sequence). The CDR3 has 17 amino acids. DNA of the CDR3: TGTTCCAGCAGCCGATCCCTCGGGACAGCGAACACCGGGGAGCTGTTTTTT. This gives the protein CSSSRSLGTANTGELFF.

The chain uses TRBV18 and TRBJ1-5; 7 bases align to TRBD1. The J segment lost 7 bases and the V segment lost 5 bases, leaving 5 bases of the junction unmatched. Looked up from germline, CDR1 is KGHSH and CDR2 is LQKENI. The CDR3 spans 13 residues. The CDR3 reads CASSTDRAQPQHF. CDR3 DNA: TGTGCCAGCTCAACCGACAGGGCGCAGCCCCAGCATTTT. Based on the CDR3 plus reference TRBV18 and TRBJ1-5, the full variable domain is NAGVMQNPRHLVRRRGQEARLRCSPMKGHSHVYWYRQLPEEGLKFMVYLQKENIIDESGMPKERFSAEFPKEGPSILRIQQVVRGDSAAYFCASSTDRAQPQHFGDGTRLSIL.

The rearrangement links TRBV9 to TRBJ2-4; TRBD1 agrees at 7 bases. Looked up from germline, CDR1 is SGDLS and CDR2 is YYNGEE. Trimming at V came to 0 bases and at J to 8 bases, leaving 8 bases not matched to a gene. This CDR3 spans 15 amino acids. The CDR3 spells CASSVGEGARYIQYF. CDR3 in DNA: TGTGCCAGCAGCGTAGGCGAGGGGGCGCGGTACATTCAGTACTTC.

J is TRBJ2-2 and V is TRBV5-4; 9 nucleotides align to TRBD1. The CDR3 is made up of 17 amino acids. Germline trimming cut 2 bases from V and 4 bases from J; bases unmatched to any gene: 9. Germline CDR1 SGHNT, CDR2 YYREEE (reference sequence). CDR3 loop: CASSFPQGARVTGELFF. The CDR3 DNA reads as TGTGCCAGCAGCTTCCCACAGGGGGCACGGGTCACCGGGGAGCTGTTTTTT.

This chain joins TRBV5-6 and TRBJ2-1; weak D call: TRBD1 (6 bases). The length of the CDR3 is 15 residues. CDR1 and CDR2 from the germline V gene are SGHDT and YYEEEE. V was trimmed by 0 bases and J by 2 bases, leaving 9 bases between them. The CDR3 coding sequence is TGTGCCAGCAGCTTGGTCAGGGGCCCCTACAATGAGCAGTTCTTC. Its translation: CASSLVRGPYNEQFF.

V usage is TRBV7-6 and J usage is TRBJ2-1; D might be TRBD2 (7 bases). V dropped 5 bases and J dropped 9 bases, with 20 bases sitting between them. The CDR3 runs to 15 residues. CDR1 and CDR2 (germline): SGHVS, FNYEAQ. CDR3 region: CASSLGGGGPGEQFF. CDR3 DNA: TGTGCCAGCAGCCTAGGGGGGGGAGGGCCGGGTGAGCAGTTCTTC.

The genes are TRBV7-2 and TRBJ2-7, with 10 bases matching TRBD2. This CDR3 has 16 amino acids. J lost 0 bases, V lost 7 bases, and 9 bases had no gene match. CDR1 is SGHTA, CDR2 FQGNSA, per germline. CDR3 in amino acids: CASIKREGTSSYEQYF. CDR3 DNA: TGTGCCAGCATTAAGCGGGAGGGCACGAGCTCCTACGAGCAGTACTTC.